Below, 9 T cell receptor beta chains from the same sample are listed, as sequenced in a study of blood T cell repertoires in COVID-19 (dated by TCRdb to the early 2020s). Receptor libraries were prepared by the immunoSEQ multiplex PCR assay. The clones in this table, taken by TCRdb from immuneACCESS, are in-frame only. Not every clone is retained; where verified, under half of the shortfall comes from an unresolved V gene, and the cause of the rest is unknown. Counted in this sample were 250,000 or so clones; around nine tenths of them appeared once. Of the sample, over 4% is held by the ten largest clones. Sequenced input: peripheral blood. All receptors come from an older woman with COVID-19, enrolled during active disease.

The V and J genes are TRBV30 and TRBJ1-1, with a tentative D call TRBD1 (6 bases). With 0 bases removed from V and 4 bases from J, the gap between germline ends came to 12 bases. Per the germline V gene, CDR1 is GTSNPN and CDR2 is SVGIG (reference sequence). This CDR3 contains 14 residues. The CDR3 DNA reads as TGTGCCTGGAGTGTACGGATGGGGGCCACTGAAGCTTTCTTT. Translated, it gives CAWSVRMGATEAFF.

CDR3 sequence: CATSINRGQPQHF. The CDR3 DNA sequence: TGTGCCACCAGCATAAACAGGGGCCAGCCCCAGCATTTT. The rearrangement joins TRBV15 to TRBJ1-5; 7 bases are a match to TRBD1. Trimming at V came to 4 bases and at J to 7 bases, leaving 4 bases not matched to a gene. Per germline, CDR1 LNHNV and CDR2 YYDKDF (reference sequence). CDR3 length equals 13 residues.

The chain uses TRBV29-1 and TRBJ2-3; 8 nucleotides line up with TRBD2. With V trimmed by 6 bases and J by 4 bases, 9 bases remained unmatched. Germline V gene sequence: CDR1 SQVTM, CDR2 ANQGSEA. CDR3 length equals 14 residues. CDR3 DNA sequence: TGCAGCGTCACGGGACTAGATCCCCCAGATACGCAGTATTTT. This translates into CSVTGLDPPDTQYF.

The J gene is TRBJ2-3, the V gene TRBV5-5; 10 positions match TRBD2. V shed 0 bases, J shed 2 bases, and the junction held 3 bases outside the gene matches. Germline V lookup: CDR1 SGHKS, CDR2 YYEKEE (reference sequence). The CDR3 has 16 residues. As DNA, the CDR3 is TGTGCCAGCAGCTTGGCCCTAGCGGGAGACACAGATACGCAGTATTTT. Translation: CASSLALAGDTDTQYF.

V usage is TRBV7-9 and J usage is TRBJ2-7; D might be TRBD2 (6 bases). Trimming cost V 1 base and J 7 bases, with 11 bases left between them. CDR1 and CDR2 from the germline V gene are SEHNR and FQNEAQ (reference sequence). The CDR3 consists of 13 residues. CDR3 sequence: CASSLGTSREQYF. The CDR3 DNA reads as TGTGCCAGCAGCTTAGGTACTAGCAGGGAGCAGTACTTC.

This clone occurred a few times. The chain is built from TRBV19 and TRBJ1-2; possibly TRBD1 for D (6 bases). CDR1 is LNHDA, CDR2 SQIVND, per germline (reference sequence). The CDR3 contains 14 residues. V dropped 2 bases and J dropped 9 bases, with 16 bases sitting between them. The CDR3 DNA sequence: TGTGCCAGTAGTATAAGCGCAGGGGAGACAAGCTACACCTTC. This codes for CASSISAGETSYTF.

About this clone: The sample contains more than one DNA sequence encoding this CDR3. CDR3 nucleotide sequence: TGTGCCAGTACTCCGGGAGGGAGGGACACCGGGGAGCTGTTTTTT. This gives the protein CASTPGGRDTGELFF. This chain joins TRBV19 and TRBJ2-2; TRBD2 matches at 8 bases. The V and J ends lost 7 bases and 3 bases, in that order; junction bases with no gene match: 7. Germline V CDR1 and CDR2: LNHDA, SQIVND (reference sequence). The CDR3 loop spans 15 amino acids.

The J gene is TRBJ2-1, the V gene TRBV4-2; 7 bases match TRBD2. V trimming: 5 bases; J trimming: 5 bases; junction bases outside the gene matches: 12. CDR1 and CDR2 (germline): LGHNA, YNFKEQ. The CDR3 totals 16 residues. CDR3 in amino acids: CASSRAGPRGNNEQFF. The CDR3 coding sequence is TGTGCCAGCAGCAGAGCGGGACCCCGGGGCAACAATGAGCAGTTCTTC.

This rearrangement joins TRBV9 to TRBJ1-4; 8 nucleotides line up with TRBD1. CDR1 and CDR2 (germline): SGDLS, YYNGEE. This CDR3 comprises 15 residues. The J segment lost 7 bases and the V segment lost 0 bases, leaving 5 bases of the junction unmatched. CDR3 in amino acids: CASSVGGTGSEKLFF. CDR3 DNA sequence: TGTGCCAGCAGCGTAGGAGGGACAGGCTCTGAAAAACTGTTTTTT.